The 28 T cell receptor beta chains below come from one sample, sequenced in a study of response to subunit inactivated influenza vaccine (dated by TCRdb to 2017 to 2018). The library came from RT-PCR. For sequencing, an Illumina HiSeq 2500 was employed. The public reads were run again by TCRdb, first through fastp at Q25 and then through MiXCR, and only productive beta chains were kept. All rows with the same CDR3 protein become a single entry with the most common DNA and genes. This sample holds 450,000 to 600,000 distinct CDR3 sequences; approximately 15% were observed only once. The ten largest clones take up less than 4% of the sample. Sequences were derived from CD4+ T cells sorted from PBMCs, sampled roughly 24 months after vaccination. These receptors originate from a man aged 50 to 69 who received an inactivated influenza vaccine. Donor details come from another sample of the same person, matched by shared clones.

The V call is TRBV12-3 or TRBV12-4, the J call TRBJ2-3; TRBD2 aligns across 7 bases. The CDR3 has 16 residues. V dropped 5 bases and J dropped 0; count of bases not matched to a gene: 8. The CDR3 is CASSPRTRVSTDTQYF. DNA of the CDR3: TGTGCCAGCAGTCCACGGACTAGGGTGAGCACAGATACGCAGTATTTT.

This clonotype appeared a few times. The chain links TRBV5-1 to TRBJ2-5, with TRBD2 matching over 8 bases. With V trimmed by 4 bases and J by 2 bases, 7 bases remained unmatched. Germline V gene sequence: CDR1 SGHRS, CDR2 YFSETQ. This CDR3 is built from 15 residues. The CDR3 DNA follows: TGCGCCAGCAGCCCGGGGGGGGGTCTGCAAGAGACCCAGTACTTC. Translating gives CASSPGGGLQETQYF.

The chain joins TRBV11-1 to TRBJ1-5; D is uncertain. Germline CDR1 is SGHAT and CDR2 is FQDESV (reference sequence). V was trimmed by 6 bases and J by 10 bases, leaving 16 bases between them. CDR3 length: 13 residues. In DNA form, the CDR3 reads TGTGCCAGCAGTCCAGGACCAGAACATCCCCAGCATTTT. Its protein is CASSPGPEHPQHF.

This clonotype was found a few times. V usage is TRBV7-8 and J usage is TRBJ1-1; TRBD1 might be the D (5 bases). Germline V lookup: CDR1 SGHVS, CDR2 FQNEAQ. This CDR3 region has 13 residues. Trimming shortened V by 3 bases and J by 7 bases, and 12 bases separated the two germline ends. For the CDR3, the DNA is TGTGCCAGCAGCTTCTCTGGGGGAGGTGAAGCTTTCTTT. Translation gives CASSFSGGGEAFF.

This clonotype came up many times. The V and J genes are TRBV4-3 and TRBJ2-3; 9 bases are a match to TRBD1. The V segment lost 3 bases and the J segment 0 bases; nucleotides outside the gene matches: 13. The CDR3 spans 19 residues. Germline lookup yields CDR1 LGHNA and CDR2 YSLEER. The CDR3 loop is CASSQAGTGYFFSTDTQYF. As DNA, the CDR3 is TGCGCCAGCAGCCAGGCGGGGACAGGGTACTTCTTTAGCACAGATACGCAGTATTTT.

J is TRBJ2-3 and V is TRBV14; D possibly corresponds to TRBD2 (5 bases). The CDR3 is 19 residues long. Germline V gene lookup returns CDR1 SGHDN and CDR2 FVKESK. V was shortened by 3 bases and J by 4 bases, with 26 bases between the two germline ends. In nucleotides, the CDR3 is TGTGCCAGCAGCCAGGATCTCGCCAGGCGGGCAGGACGAGCAGATACGCAGTATTTT. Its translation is CASSQDLARRAGRADTQYF.

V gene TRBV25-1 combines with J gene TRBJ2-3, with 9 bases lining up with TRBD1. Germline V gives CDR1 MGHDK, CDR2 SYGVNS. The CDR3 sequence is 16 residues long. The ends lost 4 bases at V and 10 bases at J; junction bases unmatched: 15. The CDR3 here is CASSATGGETTSAQYF. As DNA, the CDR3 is TGTGCCAGCAGTGCTACAGGGGGCGAGACCACCTCCGCGCAGTATTTT.

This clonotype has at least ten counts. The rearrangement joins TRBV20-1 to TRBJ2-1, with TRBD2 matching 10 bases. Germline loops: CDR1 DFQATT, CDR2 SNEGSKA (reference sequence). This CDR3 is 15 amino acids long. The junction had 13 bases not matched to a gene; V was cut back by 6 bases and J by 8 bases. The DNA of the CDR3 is TGCAGTGCACTTCCCACTAGCGGGATTTCCGATGAGCAGTTCTTC. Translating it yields CSALPTSGISDEQFF.

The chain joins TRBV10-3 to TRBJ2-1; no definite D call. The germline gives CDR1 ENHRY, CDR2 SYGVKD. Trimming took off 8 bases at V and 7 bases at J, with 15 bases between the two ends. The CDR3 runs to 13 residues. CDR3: CAIALPGGNEQFF. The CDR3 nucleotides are TGTGCCATCGCCCTCCCGGGTGGGAATGAGCAGTTCTTC.

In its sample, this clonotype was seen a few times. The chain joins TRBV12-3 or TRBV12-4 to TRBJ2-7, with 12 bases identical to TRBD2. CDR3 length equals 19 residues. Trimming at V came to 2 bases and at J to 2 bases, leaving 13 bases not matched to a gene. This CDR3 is CASSLPGLAGLSGTYEQYF. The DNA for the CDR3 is TGTGCCAGCAGTTTACCGGGACTAGCGGGCCTCTCGGGTACCTACGAGCAGTACTTC.

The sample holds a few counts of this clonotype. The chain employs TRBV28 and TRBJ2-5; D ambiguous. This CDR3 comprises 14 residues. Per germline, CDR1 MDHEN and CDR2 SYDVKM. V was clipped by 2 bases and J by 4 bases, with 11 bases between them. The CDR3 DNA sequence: TGTGCCAGCAGTTTACCCTCTATCGGAGAGACCCAGTACTTC. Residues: CASSLPSIGETQYF.

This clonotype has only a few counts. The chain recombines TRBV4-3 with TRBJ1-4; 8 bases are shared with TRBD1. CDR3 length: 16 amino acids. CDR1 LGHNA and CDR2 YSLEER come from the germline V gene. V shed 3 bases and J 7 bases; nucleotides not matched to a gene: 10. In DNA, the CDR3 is TGCGCCAGCAGCCAGGGGCCGGACAGGGATGGTGAAAAACTGTTTTTT. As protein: CASSQGPDRDGEKLFF.

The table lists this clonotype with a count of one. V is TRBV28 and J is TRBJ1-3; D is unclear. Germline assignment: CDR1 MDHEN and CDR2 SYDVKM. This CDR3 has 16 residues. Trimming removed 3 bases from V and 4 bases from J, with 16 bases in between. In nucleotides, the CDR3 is TGTGCCAGCAGTTTGGGCCTCGGAGGGTCCGGAAACACCATATATTTT. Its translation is CASSLGLGGSGNTIYF.

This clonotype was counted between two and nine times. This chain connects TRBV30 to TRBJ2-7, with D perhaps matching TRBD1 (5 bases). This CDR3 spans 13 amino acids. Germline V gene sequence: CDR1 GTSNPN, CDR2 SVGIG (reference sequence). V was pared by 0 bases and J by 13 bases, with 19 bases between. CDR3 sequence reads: CAWSVWNRQLAYF. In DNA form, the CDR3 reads TGTGCCTGGAGTGTATGGAACCGACAGCTGGCTTACTTC. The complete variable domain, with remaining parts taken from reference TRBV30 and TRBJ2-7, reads SQTIHQWPATLVQPVGSPLSLECTVEGTSNPNLYWYRQAAGRGLQLLFYSVGIGQISSEVPQNLSASRPQDRQFILSSKKLLLSDSGFYLCAWSVWNRQLAYFGPGTRLTVT.

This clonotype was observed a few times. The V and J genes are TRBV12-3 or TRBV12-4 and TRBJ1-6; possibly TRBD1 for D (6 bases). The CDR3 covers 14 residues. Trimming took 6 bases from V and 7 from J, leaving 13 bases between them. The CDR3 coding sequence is TGTGCCAGCAGCCCAACAGGGAGAAATTCACCCCTCCACTTT. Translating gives CASSPTGRNSPLHF.

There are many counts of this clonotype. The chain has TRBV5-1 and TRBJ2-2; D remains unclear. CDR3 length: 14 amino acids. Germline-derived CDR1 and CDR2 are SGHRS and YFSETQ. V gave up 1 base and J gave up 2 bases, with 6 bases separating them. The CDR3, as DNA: TGCGCCAGCAGCTTGATGGGCAACACCGGGGAGCTGTTTTTT. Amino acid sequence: CASSLMGNTGELFF.

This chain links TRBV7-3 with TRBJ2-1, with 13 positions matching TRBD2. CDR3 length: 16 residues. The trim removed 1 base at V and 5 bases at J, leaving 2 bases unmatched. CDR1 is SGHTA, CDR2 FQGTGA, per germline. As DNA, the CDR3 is TGTGCCAGCAGCTTAATAGGGACTAGCGGGGACAATGAGCAGTTCTTC. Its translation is CASSLIGTSGDNEQFF.

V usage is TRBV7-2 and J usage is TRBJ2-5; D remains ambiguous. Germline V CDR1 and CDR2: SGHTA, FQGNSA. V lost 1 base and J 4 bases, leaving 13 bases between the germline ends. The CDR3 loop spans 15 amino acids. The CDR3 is CASSLVRSGRETQYF. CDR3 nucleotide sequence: TGTGCCAGCAGCTTAGTGAGGTCCGGGCGAGAGACCCAGTACTTC.

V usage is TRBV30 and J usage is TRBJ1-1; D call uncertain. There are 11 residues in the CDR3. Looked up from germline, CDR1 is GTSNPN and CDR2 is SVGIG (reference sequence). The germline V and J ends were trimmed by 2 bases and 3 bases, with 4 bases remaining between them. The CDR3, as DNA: TGTGCCTGGAGTTACGACACTGAAGCTTTCTTT. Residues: CAWSYDTEAFF.

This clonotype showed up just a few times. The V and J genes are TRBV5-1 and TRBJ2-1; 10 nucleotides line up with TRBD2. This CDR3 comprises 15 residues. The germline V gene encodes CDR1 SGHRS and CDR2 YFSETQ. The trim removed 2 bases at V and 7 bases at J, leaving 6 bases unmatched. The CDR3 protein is CASSLAGGLGNEQFF. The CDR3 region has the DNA TGCGCCAGCAGCTTAGCGGGAGGGCTAGGGAATGAGCAGTTCTTC. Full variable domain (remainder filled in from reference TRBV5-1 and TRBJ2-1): KAGVTQTPRYLIKTRGQQVTLSCSPISGHRSVSWYQQTPGQGLQFLFEYFSETQRNKGNFPGRFSGRQFSNSRSEMNVSTLELGDSALYLCASSLAGGLGNEQFFGPGTRLTVL.

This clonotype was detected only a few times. In nucleotides, the CDR3 is TGTGCCAGCAGCTCAACTCCGGGACGGGCCTACGAGCAGTACTTC. Protein product: CASSSTPGRAYEQYF. The chain couples TRBV7-9 to TRBJ2-7, with D perhaps matching TRBD1 or TRBD2 (5 bases each). V lost 4 bases and J lost 2, with 15 bases in between. The germline CDR1 and CDR2 sequences are SEHNR and FQNEAQ (reference sequence). The CDR3 extends over 15 amino acids.

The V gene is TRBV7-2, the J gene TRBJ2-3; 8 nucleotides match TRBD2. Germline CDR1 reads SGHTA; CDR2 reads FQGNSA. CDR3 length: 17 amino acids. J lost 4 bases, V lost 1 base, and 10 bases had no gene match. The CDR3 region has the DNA TGTGCCAGCAGCTTAGGTCCGCGGGGGGTTCAATCAGATACGCAGTATTTT. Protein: CASSLGPRGVQSDTQYF.

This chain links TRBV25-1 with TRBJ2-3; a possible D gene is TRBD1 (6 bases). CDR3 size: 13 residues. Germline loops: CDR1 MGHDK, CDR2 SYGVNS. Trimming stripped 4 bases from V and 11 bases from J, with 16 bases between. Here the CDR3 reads CASSVSEVRGQYF. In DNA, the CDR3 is TGTGCCAGCAGTGTTAGTGAGGTCAGGGGGCAGTATTTT.

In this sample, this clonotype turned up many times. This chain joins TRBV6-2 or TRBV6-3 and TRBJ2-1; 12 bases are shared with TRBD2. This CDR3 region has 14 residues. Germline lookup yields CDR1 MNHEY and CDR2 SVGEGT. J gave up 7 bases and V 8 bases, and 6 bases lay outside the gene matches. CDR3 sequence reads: CASVLAGGLNEQFF. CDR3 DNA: TGTGCCAGCGTCCTAGCGGGAGGGCTTAATGAGCAGTTCTTC.

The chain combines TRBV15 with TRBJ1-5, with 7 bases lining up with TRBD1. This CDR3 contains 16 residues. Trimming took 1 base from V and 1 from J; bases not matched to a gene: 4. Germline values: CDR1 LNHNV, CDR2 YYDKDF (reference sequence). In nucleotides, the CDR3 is TGTGCCACCAGCAGAGGAGGCAGGGGGAGCAATCAGCCCCAGCATTTT. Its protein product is CATSRGGRGSNQPQHF.

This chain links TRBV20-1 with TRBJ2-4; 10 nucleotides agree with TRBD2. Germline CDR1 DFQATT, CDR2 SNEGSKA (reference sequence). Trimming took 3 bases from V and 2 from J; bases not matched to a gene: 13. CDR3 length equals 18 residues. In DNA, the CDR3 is TGCAGTGCTAGTGTCGGGACTAGCGCAGCTCTAACCAAAAACATTCAGTACTTC. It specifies CSASVGTSAALTKNIQYF.

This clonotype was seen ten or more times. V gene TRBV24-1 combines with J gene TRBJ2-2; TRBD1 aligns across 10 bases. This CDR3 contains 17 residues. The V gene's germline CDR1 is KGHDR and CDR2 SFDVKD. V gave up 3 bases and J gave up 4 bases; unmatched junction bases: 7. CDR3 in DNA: TGTGCCACCAGTGATGCCACGGGACAGGGGTTCACCGGGGAGCTGTTTTTT. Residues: CATSDATGQGFTGELFF.

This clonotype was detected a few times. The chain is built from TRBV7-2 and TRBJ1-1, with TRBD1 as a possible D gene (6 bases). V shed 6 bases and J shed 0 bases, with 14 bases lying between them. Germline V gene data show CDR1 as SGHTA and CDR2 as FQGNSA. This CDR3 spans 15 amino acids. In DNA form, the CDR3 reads TGTGCCAGCAGGATAGGGGGGTACATGAACACTGAAGCTTTCTTT. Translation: CASRIGGYMNTEAFF. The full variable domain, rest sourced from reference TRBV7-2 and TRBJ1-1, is GAGVSQSPSNKVTEKGKDVELRCDPISGHTALYWYRQSLGQGLEFLIYFQGNSAPDKSGLPSDRFSAERTGGSVSTLTIQRTQQEDSAVYLCASRIGGYMNTEAFFGQGTRLTVV.